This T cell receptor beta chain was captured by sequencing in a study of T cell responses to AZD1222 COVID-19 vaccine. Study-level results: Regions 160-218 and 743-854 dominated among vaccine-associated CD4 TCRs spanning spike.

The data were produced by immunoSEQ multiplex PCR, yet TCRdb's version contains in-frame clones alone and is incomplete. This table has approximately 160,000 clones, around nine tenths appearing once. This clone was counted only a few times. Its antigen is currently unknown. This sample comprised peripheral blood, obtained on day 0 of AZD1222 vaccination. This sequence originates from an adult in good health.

The CDR3 DNA reads as TGTGCCACCAGAGGACCGGTTAATTCACCCCTCCACTTT. As protein: CATRGPVNSPLHF. This chain joins TRBV12-3 or TRBV12-4 and TRBJ1-6; no firm D call. Trimming removed 10 bases at V and 6 bases at J, with 13 bases between. The CDR3 loop spans 13 amino acids.